A single sample gave rise to the 21 T cell receptor beta chains below, sequenced in a study of CD8+CD57+ T cells in acquired aplastic anemia. Profiles of TCR beta VDJ and CDR3 were generated from a genomic DNA template. MiXCR, applied by TCRdb to the reads, yields one record per CDR3 protein. Of 150,000 to 200,000 distinct CDR3 sequences in the sample, around three fifths were seen once. Sequenced sample: sorted CD4+, CD8+, or CD8+CD57+ T cells (not recorded which) from PBMCs. These receptors originate from a human donor with severe aplastic anemia or a healthy control (not recorded which).

The CDR3 nucleotides are TGTGCCAGCAGCACCGGCCGAGACGGAACCTACGAGCAGTACTTC. Translated, it gives CASSTGRDGTYEQYF. V usage is TRBV7-9 and J usage is TRBJ2-7; D gene uncertain. Germline-derived CDR1 and CDR2 are SEHNR and FQNEAQ (reference sequence). Trimming removed 5 bases from V and 2 bases from J, with 16 bases in between. CDR3 size: 15 residues.

The chain uses TRBV7-9 and TRBJ1-1; 8 positions match TRBD1. Germline values: CDR1 SEHNR, CDR2 FQNEAQ (reference sequence). The CDR3 runs 14 residues. V dropped 1 base and J dropped 4; count of bases not matched to a gene: 2. The CDR3 loop reads CASSLGGQATEAFF. The CDR3 nucleotides read TGTGCCAGCAGCTTAGGGGGACAGGCCACTGAAGCTTTCTTT.

V usage is TRBV5-1 and J usage is TRBJ1-1, with D hard to call. V was shortened by 5 bases and J by 1 base, with 6 bases between the two germline ends. There are 12 residues in the CDR3. The germline V gene has CDR1 SGHRS and CDR2 YFSETQ. The CDR3, as DNA: TGCGCCAGCAGGACGGCGAACACTGAAGCTTTCTTT. Amino acid sequence: CASRTANTEAFF.

The V gene is TRBV2, the J gene TRBJ1-1; no clear D. Germline CDR1 is SNHLY and CDR2 is FYNNEI. The V end lost 9 bases, the J end lost 5 bases, and 10 bases lay between the germline ends. The CDR3 has 11 amino acids. The CDR3 nucleotides read TGTGCCAGTGGTGGAAGGACTGAAGCTTTCTTT. Amino acids: CASGGRTEAFF.

This rearrangement joins TRBV20-1 to TRBJ2-1; TRBD2 aligns across 11 bases. With 2 bases clipped from V and 5 bases from J, the junction kept 5 bases outside the gene matches. Germline assignment: CDR1 DFQATT and CDR2 SNEGSKA (reference sequence). The CDR3 length is 15 residues. The CDR3 loop is CSARPGLAVHNEQFF. CDR3 bases: TGCAGTGCTAGACCGGGACTAGCGGTGCACAATGAGCAGTTCTTC.

This clonotype was recorded at least ten times. The chain recombines TRBV5-1 with TRBJ2-3; D might be TRBD1 or TRBD2, each matching 5 bases. Trimming stripped 4 bases from V and 1 base from J, with 13 bases between. The CDR3 is made up of 15 amino acids. Per the germline V gene, CDR1 is SGHRS and CDR2 is YFSETQ. As DNA, the CDR3 is TGCGCCAGCAGCCCGGTCCCGGGACGCACAGATACGCAGTATTTT. Translating it yields CASSPVPGRTDTQYF. Together with reference TRBV5-1 and TRBJ2-3, the CDR3 gives the full variable domain: KAGVTQTPRYLIKTRGQQVTLSCSPISGHRSVSWYQQTPGQGLQFLFEYFSETQRNKGNFPGRFSGRQFSNSRSEMNVSTLELGDSALYLCASSPVPGRTDTQYFGPGTRLTVL.

The chain carries TRBV7-9 and TRBJ1-1; D is uncertain. The CDR3 is made up of 12 amino acids. The V end was cut by 7 bases, the J end by 6 bases, with 12 bases between. The germline V gene has CDR1 SEHNR and CDR2 FQNEAQ (reference sequence). CDR3 DNA sequence: TGTGCCAGCACTTTGGCGGGTGCTGAAGCTTTCTTT. Translating gives CASTLAGAEAFF.

The rearrangement joins TRBV10-1 to TRBJ2-2, with D unresolved. Germline CDR1 reads WNHNN; CDR2 reads SYGVQD (reference sequence). This CDR3 is 14 amino acids long. The ends were cut back, 0 bases at V and 7 bases at J, with 9 bases in the middle. In nucleotides, the CDR3 is TGCGCCAGCAGTGAGTCGGTCCTAGGCGGGGAGCTGTTTTTT. It translates to CASSESVLGGELFF.

The gene calls are TRBV10-3 and TRBJ1-1, with D uncertain. This CDR3 comprises 14 residues. V lost 0 bases and J 6 bases, leaving 11 bases between the germline ends. CDR1 and CDR2 (germline): ENHRY, SYGVKD. CDR3 amino acids: CAISESRVTSEAFF. The DNA for the CDR3 is TGTGCCATCAGTGAGTCCCGAGTAACGTCTGAAGCTTTCTTT.

The chain is built from TRBV24-1 and TRBJ2-1; a possible D gene is TRBD2 (5 bases). Trimming left V 6 bases short and J 7 bases short, with 6 bases between. CDR3 size: 11 residues. Looked up from germline, CDR1 is KGHDR and CDR2 is SFDVKD. CDR3 protein: CATSRRNEQFF. The CDR3 DNA reads as TGTGCCACCAGTAGGAGGAATGAGCAGTTCTTC.

The chain links TRBV7-6 to TRBJ1-1, with 7 bases matching TRBD1. The CDR3 is 14 residues long. V shed 6 bases, J shed 10 bases, and the junction held 14 bases outside the gene matches. The germline V gene encodes CDR1 SGHVS and CDR2 FNYEAQ. The CDR3 loop reads CASSHRGTAGGAFF. As DNA, the CDR3 is TGTGCCAGCAGTCACAGGGGTACAGCCGGGGGAGCTTTCTTT.

The genes are TRBV7-2 and TRBJ2-3; D is unresolved. Germline-derived CDR1 and CDR2 are SGHTA and FQGNSA. V lost 5 bases and J lost 3, with 3 bases in between. The CDR3 length is 11 residues. The CDR3 DNA reads as TGTGCCAGCAGCCGTACAGATACGCAGTATTTT. This gives the protein CASSRTDTQYF.

This clonotype appeared a few times. A much larger clone differs from this one at a single base, so this may be a read error. Since no conserved phenylalanine or tryptophan closes the CDR3, a read error is the likely cause. The rearrangement joins TRBV7-3 to TRBJ2-1; 7 bases are a match to TRBD2. Looked up from germline, CDR1 is SGHTA and CDR2 is FQGTGA. The CDR3 contains 15 residues. V lost 4 bases to trimming and J lost 8 bases; unmatched junction nucleotides: 11. CDR3 nucleotide sequence: TGTGCCAGCAGCTACTCGGGACTATCGGGCGATGAGCAGTTCCTC. It specifies CASSYSGLSGDEQFL.

The chain links TRBV7-2 to TRBJ2-3, with no clear D. CDR3 length equals 13 residues. The germline V gene encodes CDR1 SGHTA and CDR2 FQGNSA. V lost 2 bases and J lost 6, with 9 bases in between. CDR3 in amino acids: CASSLIPVDTQYF. The CDR3 region has the DNA TGTGCCAGCAGCTTAATTCCGGTGGATACGCAGTATTTT.

This chain connects TRBV19 to TRBJ1-1; D remains ambiguous. This CDR3 contains 13 residues. V lost 3 bases and J 8 bases, leaving 13 bases between the germline ends. The germline V gene encodes CDR1 LNHDA and CDR2 SQIVND (reference sequence). The CDR3 reads CASSMGAIVEAFF. In nucleotides, the CDR3 is TGTGCCAGTAGTATGGGAGCCATCGTCGAAGCTTTCTTT.

As regards this clonotype: One end of the junction is discordant with germline, which a read error may explain. The rearrangement uses TRBV29-1 and TRBJ2-7; D is perhaps TRBD1 or TRBD2 (5 bases each). Germline CDR1 reads SQVTM; CDR2 reads ANQGSEA. This CDR3 has 13 residues. This CDR3 reads CSVEGGSSYERYF. The CDR3 DNA reads TGCAGCGTTGAAGGGGGGAGCTCCTACGAGCGGTACTTC.

This chain joins TRBV20-1 and TRBJ1-2; weak D call: TRBD1 (5 bases). The CDR3 sequence is 14 residues long. V lost 1 base and J lost 5, with 14 bases in between. Germline CDR1 is DFQATT and CDR2 is SNEGSKA (reference sequence). CDR3 bases: TGCAGTGCTAGAGCTCAGGGTGGAGGGTATGGCTACACCTTC. Amino acid sequence: CSARAQGGGYGYTF.

CDR3 bases: TGTGCCAGCAGCCCTCTAGCGGGGGTCACAGATACGCAGTATTTT. Translating it yields CASSPLAGVTDTQYF. J is TRBJ2-3 and V is TRBV9, with 10 bases aligning to TRBD2. CDR3 length equals 15 residues. The germline V gene encodes CDR1 SGDLS and CDR2 YYNGEE. V shed 4 bases and J 2 bases; nucleotides not matched to a gene: 4.

This clonotype came up many times. The rearrangement uses TRBV4-2 and TRBJ2-2; the D gene is possibly TRBD2 (6 bases). Per germline, CDR1 LGHNA and CDR2 YNFKEQ. CDR3 length: 16 amino acids. Trimming removed 4 bases at V and 4 bases at J, with 16 bases between. Here the CDR3 DNA reads TGTGCCAGCAGCCGGGAGGCTGGGGAAACCACCGGGGAGCTGTTTTTT. Residues: CASSREAGETTGELFF.

There are a few counts of this clonotype. In nucleotides, the CDR3 is TGTGCCAGTAGTACCGCGACAGGGCTTGGCGGCTACACCTTC. Translated: CASSTATGLGGYTF. This chain uses TRBV19 with TRBJ1-2, with TRBD1 matching over 7 bases. The germline CDR1 and CDR2 sequences are LNHDA and SQIVND (reference sequence). The CDR3 has 14 amino acids. V was clipped by 4 bases and J by 8 bases; unmatched bases: 10.

Of note for this clonotype: Germline and junction disagree at one end, which may indicate a read error. The V call is TRBV20-1, the J call TRBJ2-7; perhaps D is TRBD1 or TRBD2 (6 bases each). Germline CDR1 reads DFQATT; CDR2 reads SNEGSKA (reference sequence). This CDR3 spans 13 amino acids. This CDR3 reads CSARGGQSYEQYF. For the CDR3, the DNA is TGCAGTGCGAGAGGGGGGCAATCCTACGAGCAGTACTTC.